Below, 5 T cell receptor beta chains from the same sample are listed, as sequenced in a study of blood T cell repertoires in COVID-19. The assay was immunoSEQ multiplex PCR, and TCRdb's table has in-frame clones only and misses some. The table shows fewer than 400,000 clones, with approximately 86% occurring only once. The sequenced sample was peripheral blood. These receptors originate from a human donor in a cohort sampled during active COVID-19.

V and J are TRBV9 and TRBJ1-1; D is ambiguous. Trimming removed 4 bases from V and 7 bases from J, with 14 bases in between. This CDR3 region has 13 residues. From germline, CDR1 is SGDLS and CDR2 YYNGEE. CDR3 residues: CASSTGDLSEAFF. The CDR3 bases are TGTGCCAGCAGCACCGGTGACTTAAGTGAAGCTTTCTTT.

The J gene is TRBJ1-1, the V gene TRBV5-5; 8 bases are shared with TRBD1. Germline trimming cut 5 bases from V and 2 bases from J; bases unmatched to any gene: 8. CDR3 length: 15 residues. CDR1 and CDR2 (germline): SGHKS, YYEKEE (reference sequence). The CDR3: CASRTITGGNTEAFF. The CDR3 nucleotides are TGTGCCAGCAGAACAATTACAGGGGGTAACACTGAAGCTTTCTTT.

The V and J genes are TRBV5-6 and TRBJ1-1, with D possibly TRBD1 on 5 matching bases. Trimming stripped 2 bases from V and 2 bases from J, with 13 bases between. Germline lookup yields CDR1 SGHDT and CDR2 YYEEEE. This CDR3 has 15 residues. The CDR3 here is CASSFAGGSNTEAFF. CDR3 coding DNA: TGTGCCAGCAGCTTTGCGGGGGGGAGTAACACTGAAGCTTTCTTT.

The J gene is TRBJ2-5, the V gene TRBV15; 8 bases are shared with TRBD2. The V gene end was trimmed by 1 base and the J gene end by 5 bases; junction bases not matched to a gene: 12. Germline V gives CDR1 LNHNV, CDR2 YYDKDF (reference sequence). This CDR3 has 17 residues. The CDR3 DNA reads TGTGCCACCAGCAGAGGTCGGGGGGGAGGACCAACGGAGACCCAGTACTTC. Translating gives CATSRGRGGGPTETQYF.

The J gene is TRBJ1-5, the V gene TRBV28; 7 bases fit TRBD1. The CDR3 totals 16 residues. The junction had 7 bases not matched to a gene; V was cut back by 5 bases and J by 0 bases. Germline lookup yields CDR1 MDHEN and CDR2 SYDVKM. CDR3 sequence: CASSDGNRGSNQPQHF. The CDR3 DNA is TGTGCCAGCAGTGACGGAAACAGGGGTAGCAATCAGCCCCAGCATTTT.